The text below deals with one TCR beta chain. Repertoires were generated with immunoSEQ multiplex PCR, while TCRdb's copy carries only in-frame clones and drops some. The data contain some 310,000 clones, roughly nine tenths of them seen just once; the ten biggest clones take up less than 9.5%. The data derive from a study of blood T cell repertoires in COVID-19. Background on the study: Samples of COVID-19 (acute and convalescent) were obtained from the United States, Italy and Spain.

Deletions cut 3 bases from V and 1 base from J, with 8 bases between. The CDR3 runs 14 residues. Germline values: CDR1 SGHTA, CDR2 FQGNSA. Material: PBMCs or T cells enriched from blood (not recorded which). This TCR came from a woman aged 25-40 years who had recovered from COVID-19. The genes are TRBV7-2 and TRBJ2-3, with D perhaps TRBD2 (5 bases). This CDR3 is CASSFQRGTDTQYF. CDR3 DNA: TGTGCCAGCAGCTTCCAGAGGGGCACAGATACGCAGTATTTT.